Listed below are T cell receptor beta chains from one sample, sequenced in a study of blood T cell repertoires in COVID-19. Assay: immunoSEQ multiplex PCR; the TCRdb copy retains only in-frame clones and omits some. The sample yields 100,000 to 150,000 clones, approximately 80% seen once. Sequenced material: peripheral blood. The receptors here all came from a man aged 40-49 years with active or convalescent COVID-19. CDR3s include the opening cysteine and the closing phenylalanine or tryptophan. A D gene is named only where the DNA matches it firmly. Not all rows give a size; the values are once, few, many and, for expanded clones, a class.

CDR3nt: TGTGCCAGCAGTGCCCGACAGAACACTGAAGCTTTCTTT
CDR3aa: CASSARQNTEAFF
v_gene: TRBV12-3/TRBV12-4
d_gene: NA
j_gene: TRBJ1-1
abundance: NA

CDR3nt: TGCGCCAGCAGTGGCTCGGGACAGGGTAATGAAAAACTGTTTTTT
CDR3aa: CASSGSGQGNEKLFF
v_gene: TRBV10-1
d_gene: TRBD1
j_gene: TRBJ1-4
abundance: NA

CDR3nt: TGTGCCAGTAGTGAAGGGGGAAGATTAAGTTCTAAAGAGACCCAGTACTTC
CDR3aa: CASSEGGRLSSKETQYF
v_gene: TRBV19
d_gene: NA
j_gene: TRBJ2-5
abundance: NA

CDR3nt: TGTGCCAGCAGCTTGAGTTTACTTGCGGGGGGGCTCCCCACAGATACGCAGTATTTT
CDR3aa: CASSLSLLAGGLPTDTQYF
v_gene: TRBV7-6
d_gene: TRBD2
j_gene: TRBJ2-3
abundance: NA

CDR3nt: TGTGCCAGCAGTTTAGACAGGGCCAATTCACCCCTCCACTTT
CDR3aa: CASSLDRANSPLHF
v_gene: TRBV27
d_gene: TRBD1
j_gene: TRBJ1-6
abundance: NA

CDR3nt: TGCAGCGTGGAAAGGACTCTTGGCACAGATACGCAGTATTTT
CDR3aa: CSVERTLGTDTQYF
v_gene: TRBV29-1
d_gene: NA
j_gene: TRBJ2-3
abundance: many

CDR3nt: TGTGCCACCACCCCGGGGACTAGAAGAGAGACCCAGTACTTC
CDR3aa: CATTPGTRRETQYF
v_gene: TRBV6-5
d_gene: TRBD2
j_gene: TRBJ2-5
abundance: NA

CDR3nt: TGCAGCGGTATGCGGGACAGGGTGTACAATGAGCAGTTCTTC
CDR3aa: CSGMRDRVYNEQFF
v_gene: TRBV29-1
d_gene: TRBD1
j_gene: TRBJ2-1
abundance: NA

CDR3nt: TGTGCCTGGAGTCCAACTCGAAGAGACGGGGTTACGCAGTATTTT
CDR3aa: CAWSPTRRDGVTQYF
v_gene: TRBV30
d_gene: NA
j_gene: TRBJ2-3
abundance: NA

CDR3nt: TGTGCCAGCAGTTCACGGAACACCATATATTTT
CDR3aa: CASSSRNTIYF
v_gene: TRBV6-5
d_gene: NA
j_gene: TRBJ1-3
abundance: NA

CDR3nt: TGTGCCAGCAGCGGGGGGGACGGATCTTCCTACGAGCAGTACTTC
CDR3aa: CASSGGDGSSYEQYF
v_gene: TRBV9
d_gene: NA
j_gene: TRBJ2-7
abundance: NA

CDR3nt: TGCAGCGTTCTGGGCGGGGAGACCAATCAGCCCCAGCATTTT
CDR3aa: CSVLGGETNQPQHF
v_gene: TRBV29-1
d_gene: NA
j_gene: TRBJ1-5
abundance: NA

CDR3nt: TGTGCCAGTAGTCTGGGGGCACCCAATCAGCCCCAGCATTTT
CDR3aa: CASSLGAPNQPQHF
v_gene: TRBV19
d_gene: NA
j_gene: TRBJ1-5
abundance: NA

CDR3nt: TGTGCCAGTAGCGGGACATCGCGCCACAATGAGCAGTTCTTC
CDR3aa: CASSGTSRHNEQFF
v_gene: TRBV19
d_gene: NA
j_gene: TRBJ2-1
abundance: NA

CDR3nt: TGTGCCAGCAGCTTAGTAAGCGTGAACACCGGGGAGCTGTTTTTT
CDR3aa: CASSLVSVNTGELFF
v_gene: TRBV7-6
d_gene: NA
j_gene: TRBJ2-2
abundance: NA

CDR3nt: TGTGCCAGTAGTACCCTGGACAGGGGCGGCAATCAGCCCCAGCATTTT
CDR3aa: CASSTLDRGGNQPQHF
v_gene: TRBV19
d_gene: TRBD1
j_gene: TRBJ1-5
abundance: NA

CDR3nt: TGTGCCAGCAGCAGGGGACAGGGGGTTCCCTATAATTCACCCCTCCACTTT
CDR3aa: CASSRGQGVPYNSPLHF
v_gene: TRBV5-4
d_gene: TRBD1
j_gene: TRBJ1-6
abundance: NA

CDR3nt: TGTGCCAGCAGTTACTCGTGGGGACAGGGGGCATACGAGCAGTACTTC
CDR3aa: CASSYSWGQGAYEQYF
v_gene: TRBV6-5
d_gene: TRBD1
j_gene: TRBJ2-7
abundance: NA

CDR3nt: TGTGCCAGCAGTCCCCATCCGACAGGGAACGAGCAGTACTTC
CDR3aa: CASSPHPTGNEQYF
v_gene: TRBV27
d_gene: TRBD1
j_gene: TRBJ2-7
abundance: NA

CDR3nt: TGTGCCAGCAGCGTAGTTCAGGGGACGCCTAGCTCTGGGGCCAACGTCCTGACTTTC
CDR3aa: CASSVVQGTPSSGANVLTF
v_gene: TRBV9
d_gene: NA
j_gene: TRBJ2-6
abundance: NA

CDR3nt: TGCAGCGTTTTGATTAGCTCCTACGAGCAGTACTTC
CDR3aa: CSVLISSYEQYF
v_gene: TRBV29-1
d_gene: NA
j_gene: TRBJ2-7
abundance: NA

CDR3nt: TGCGCCAGCAGCTTGGGTGCGGGAACTGAAGCTTTCTTT
CDR3aa: CASSLGAGTEAFF
v_gene: TRBV5-1
d_gene: NA
j_gene: TRBJ1-1
abundance: NA

CDR3nt: TGTGCCATCAGTGAGCCCACTAGCGGGGGGACCACCGGGGAGCTGTTTTTT
CDR3aa: CAISEPTSGGTTGELFF
v_gene: TRBV10-3
d_gene: TRBD2
j_gene: TRBJ2-2
abundance: NA

CDR3nt: TGTGCCAGCAGCCGCCGACAGGGATTAAACACTGAAGCTTTCTTT
CDR3aa: CASSRRQGLNTEAFF
v_gene: TRBV6-5
d_gene: TRBD1
j_gene: TRBJ1-1
abundance: NA

CDR3nt: TGTGCCAGCAGCCCATTCCGGGAGGCGGCAGATACGCAGTATTTT
CDR3aa: CASSPFREAADTQYF
v_gene: TRBV5-4
d_gene: TRBD2
j_gene: TRBJ2-3
abundance: once

CDR3nt: TGTGCCAGCAGCTTAGAAGCAAACATTCAGTACTTC
CDR3aa: CASSLEANIQYF
v_gene: TRBV7-2
d_gene: NA
j_gene: TRBJ2-4
abundance: NA

CDR3nt: TGTGCCAGTACCACAGGACAGAACACCGGGGAGCTGTTTTTT
CDR3aa: CASTTGQNTGELFF
v_gene: TRBV19
d_gene: NA
j_gene: TRBJ2-2
abundance: NA

CDR3nt: TGTGCCAGCAGTTACTCAGACACCAGTTGGGAGCAGTACTTC
CDR3aa: CASSYSDTSWEQYF
v_gene: TRBV6-6
d_gene: NA
j_gene: TRBJ2-7
abundance: NA

CDR3nt: TGTGCCAGCAGTACAGGGGGAAGGCAGCCCCAGCATTTT
CDR3aa: CASSTGGRQPQHF
v_gene: TRBV12-3/TRBV12-4
d_gene: TRBD1
j_gene: TRBJ1-5
abundance: NA

CDR3nt: TGTGCCAGCAGCTTAGAAAGGCGGGGGGGCCAGGGAAACACCATATATTTT
CDR3aa: CASSLERRGGQGNTIYF
v_gene: TRBV7-6
d_gene: NA
j_gene: TRBJ1-3
abundance: NA

CDR3nt: TGTGCCAGCAGTCTTCGCGCGGGCACTGAAGCTTTCTTT
CDR3aa: CASSLRAGTEAFF
v_gene: TRBV6-5
d_gene: NA
j_gene: TRBJ1-1
abundance: NA

CDR3nt: TGTGCCACCAGCAGAGATCTTAGCGGGGAAAGCACAGATACGCAGTATTTT
CDR3aa: CATSRDLSGESTDTQYF
v_gene: TRBV15
d_gene: TRBD2
j_gene: TRBJ2-3
abundance: few

CDR3nt: TGCGCCAGCAGTGAGAGGTTCGGCGGCGCGGGGGCTACAGATACGCAGTATTTT
CDR3aa: CASSERFGGAGATDTQYF
v_gene: TRBV10-1
d_gene: NA
j_gene: TRBJ2-3
abundance: NA

CDR3nt: TGTGCCAGCAGTACGAGTTATGGCAATCAGCCCCAGCATTTT
CDR3aa: CASSTSYGNQPQHF
v_gene: TRBV6-5
d_gene: NA
j_gene: TRBJ1-5
abundance: NA

CDR3nt: TGTGCCAGCAGTGAAGCAGGAGGAACGATTAGCAATCAGCCCCAGCATTTT
CDR3aa: CASSEAGGTISNQPQHF
v_gene: TRBV6-1
d_gene: NA
j_gene: TRBJ1-5
abundance: NA

CDR3nt: TGTGCCAGCACCGACGTGGGGGGTACTTACGAGCAGTACTTC
CDR3aa: CASTDVGGTYEQYF
v_gene: TRBV6-6
d_gene: NA
j_gene: TRBJ2-7
abundance: few

CDR3nt: TGTGCCAGCAGTCACACCCGACTAGCGGGGGGGCCGAACACCGGGGAGCTGTTTTTT
CDR3aa: CASSHTRLAGGPNTGELFF
v_gene: TRBV6-6
d_gene: TRBD2
j_gene: TRBJ2-2
abundance: NA

CDR3nt: TGTGCCAGCAGCCAGGGGACTAATGAAAAACTGTTTTTT
CDR3aa: CASSQGTNEKLFF
v_gene: TRBV2
d_gene: NA
j_gene: TRBJ1-4
abundance: NA

CDR3nt: TGCGCCAGCAGCCAAGAACGGTCCGAAAACTACGAGCAGTACTTC
CDR3aa: CASSQERSENYEQYF
v_gene: TRBV4-1
d_gene: NA
j_gene: TRBJ2-7
abundance: NA

CDR3nt: TGTGCCAGCAGCTCACCCGTGGCGGGAGCCGATACGCAGTATTTT
CDR3aa: CASSSPVAGADTQYF
v_gene: TRBV11-2
d_gene: TRBD2
j_gene: TRBJ2-3
abundance: NA

CDR3nt: TGTGCCAGCAGTGACCGACAGGGGCCCTACGAGCAGTACTTC
CDR3aa: CASSDRQGPYEQYF
v_gene: TRBV6-1
d_gene: TRBD1
j_gene: TRBJ2-7
abundance: NA

CDR3nt: TGTGCCTGGATGGGACAGGGGGGCACTGAAGCTTTCTTT
CDR3aa: CAWMGQGGTEAFF
v_gene: TRBV30
d_gene: TRBD1
j_gene: TRBJ1-1
abundance: NA

CDR3nt: TGTGCCAGCAGCCAAGATGCCGGGACAGGGAATGAAAAACTGTTTTTT
CDR3aa: CASSQDAGTGNEKLFF
v_gene: TRBV4-2
d_gene: TRBD1
j_gene: TRBJ1-4
abundance: many

CDR3nt: TGTGCCAGCTGCCTCCAGACAGGTACTAACTATGGCTACACCTTC
CDR3aa: CASCLQTGTNYGYTF
v_gene: TRBV6-5
d_gene: NA
j_gene: TRBJ1-2
abundance: NA

CDR3nt: TGTGCCAGCAGCCAAGTCTCCGGGTCCTCTGGAAACACCATATATTTT
CDR3aa: CASSQVSGSSGNTIYF
v_gene: TRBV3-1/TRBV3-2
d_gene: NA
j_gene: TRBJ1-3
abundance: NA

CDR3nt: TGTGCCAGCAGCCAAACTGACAGACCCAATCAGCCCCAGCATTTT
CDR3aa: CASSQTDRPNQPQHF
v_gene: TRBV4-2
d_gene: NA
j_gene: TRBJ1-5
abundance: NA

CDR3nt: TGTGCCAGCAGTCCCCACAGGGTAGAGGCTGAAGCTTTCTTT
CDR3aa: CASSPHRVEAEAFF
v_gene: TRBV25-1
d_gene: NA
j_gene: TRBJ1-1
abundance: NA

CDR3nt: TGTGCCACCAGCAGCGAGGGGCGGGGGGTCTACGAGCAGTACTTC
CDR3aa: CATSSEGRGVYEQYF
v_gene: TRBV15
d_gene: TRBD2
j_gene: TRBJ2-7
abundance: NA